The clone carrying this T cell receptor (beta chain) was detected ten times or more. The sample is drawn from a study of neurological immune-mediated disorders. TCRdb ran MiXCR on the 5' RACE reads and lists one entry per CDR3 protein. The table records about 60,000 distinct CDR3 sequences, roughly 4% of them present only once. The V segment lost 2 bases and the J segment 8 bases; nucleotides outside the gene matches: 5. There are 13 residues in the CDR3. The germline V gene encodes CDR1 KGHSY and CDR2 FQNENV. This chain uses TRBV16 with TRBJ1-2, with 7 bases identical to TRBD1. Sequencing input: PBMCs. The sequence was collected from a woman between 45 and 60 years old with multiple sclerosis. Written as DNA, the CDR3 is TGTGCCAGCAGCCAAGGGGGACAGCGGGGCTACACCTTC. It encodes CASSQGGQRGYTF.